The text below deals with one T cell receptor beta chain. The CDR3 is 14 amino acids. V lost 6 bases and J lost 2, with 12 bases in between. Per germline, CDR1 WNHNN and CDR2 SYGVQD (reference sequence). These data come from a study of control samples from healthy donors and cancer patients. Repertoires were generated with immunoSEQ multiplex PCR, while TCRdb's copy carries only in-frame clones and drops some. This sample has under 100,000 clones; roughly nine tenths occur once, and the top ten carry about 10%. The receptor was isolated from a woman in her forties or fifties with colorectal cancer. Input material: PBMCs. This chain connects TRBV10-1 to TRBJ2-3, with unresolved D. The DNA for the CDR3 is TGCGCCAGCAGCCAGGAGAACCCCACAGATACGCAGTATTTT. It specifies CASSQENPTDTQYF.